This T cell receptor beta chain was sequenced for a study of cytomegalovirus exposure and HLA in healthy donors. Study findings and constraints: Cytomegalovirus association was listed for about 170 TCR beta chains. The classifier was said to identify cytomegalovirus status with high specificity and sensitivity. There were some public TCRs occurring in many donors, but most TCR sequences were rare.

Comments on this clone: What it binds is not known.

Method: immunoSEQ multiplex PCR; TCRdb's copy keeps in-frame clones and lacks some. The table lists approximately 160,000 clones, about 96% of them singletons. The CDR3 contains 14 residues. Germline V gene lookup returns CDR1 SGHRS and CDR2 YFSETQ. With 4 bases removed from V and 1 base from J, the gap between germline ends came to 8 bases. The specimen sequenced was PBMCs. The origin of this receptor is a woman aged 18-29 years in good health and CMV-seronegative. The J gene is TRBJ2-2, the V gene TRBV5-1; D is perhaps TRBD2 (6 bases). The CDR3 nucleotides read TGCGCCAGCAGCAGACTAGAGAACACCGGGGAGCTGTTTTTT. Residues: CASSRLENTGELFF.